This TCR beta chain emerged from a study of glioma-infiltrating T cells. Study as a whole: Target coverage was about 4.5- to 11-fold for about a million blood T cells.

Worth noting for this clonotype: Its target is unknown.

Study results and caveats: Above-expected tissue-blood divergence occurred in all gliomas, most in low-grade ones.

V lost 6 bases to trimming and J lost 1 base, with 12 bases between them. This CDR3 contains 14 residues. The V gene's germline CDR1 is LNHDA and CDR2 SQIVND (reference sequence). TCR alpha and beta CDR3 regions were amplified from RNA using iRepertoire nested multiplex PCR. Each CDR3 protein gets one entry after TCRdb re-called the multiplex PCR reads with MiXCR. Altogether more than 300,000 distinct CDR3 sequences are present, roughly two fifths being singletons, with the ten largest covering about 12%. Material for sequencing was glioma tissue, nonneoplastic brain tissue, or PBMCs (not recorded which). The rearrangement links TRBV19 to TRBJ1-1; D gene uncertain. The TCR comes from a human donor with low-grade glioma or glioblastoma, undergoing nonglioma brain surgery, or in good health (not recorded which). DNA of the CDR3: TGTGCCAGTAGCCAGCCTTCGGCGAACACTGAAGCTTTCTTT. Encoded protein: CASSQPSANTEAFF.